One sample yielded the 23 T cell receptor beta chains listed below, sequenced in a study of control samples from healthy donors and cancer patients. Sequencing was performed with immunoSEQ multiplex PCR; in TCRdb, only in-frame clones are kept and a portion is missing. Counted here are about 120,000 clones, 75% to 95% occurring once; the ten biggest clones make up around 2.3%. The source material was blood. These receptors were obtained from a man aged 35 to 55 in good health.

The CDR3 loop is CASSGGGARYTGELFF. The DNA of the CDR3 is TGTGCCAGCAGCGGCGGGGGGGCGCGTTACACCGGGGAGCTGTTTTTT. The genes are TRBV11-3 and TRBJ2-2, with 9 bases fitting TRBD2. Germline V gene data show CDR1 as SGHNT and CDR2 as YENEEA. The junction had 7 bases not matched to a gene; V was cut back by 5 bases and J by 3 bases. The CDR3 is made up of 16 amino acids.

In its sample, this clone was seen once. Other DNA variants within this sample encode the same CDR3. V usage is TRBV5-1 and J usage is TRBJ2-2; 10 bases agree with TRBD2. The CDR3 has 17 residues. Trimming cost V 0 bases and J 3 bases; bases outside gene matches: 5. Per the germline V gene, CDR1 is SGHRS and CDR2 is YFSETQ. The CDR3 loop reads CASSLGSGGADTGELFF. CDR3 nucleotides: TGCGCCAGCAGCTTGGGGAGCGGGGGGGCCGACACCGGGGAGCTGTTTTTT.

This chain links TRBV4-1 with TRBJ2-7; TRBD2 matches 10 bases. The CDR3 is 16 amino acids. Germline CDR1 MGHRA, CDR2 YSYEKL. The V gene end was trimmed by 1 base and the J gene end by 3 bases; junction bases not matched to a gene: 6. CDR3 sequence reads: CASSQGHLAGDYEQYF. DNA for the CDR3: TGCGCCAGCAGCCAAGGTCACCTAGCGGGGGACTACGAGCAGTACTTC.

The V and J genes are TRBV5-1 and TRBJ2-1; D might be TRBD2 (6 bases). CDR1 SGHRS and CDR2 YFSETQ come from the germline V gene. This CDR3 comprises 16 residues. V dropped 0 bases and J dropped 4 bases, with 14 bases sitting between them. For the CDR3, the DNA is TGCGCCAGCAGCTTGGGGGCTGGGGGGAGATACAATGAGCAGTTCTTC. Protein sequence: CASSLGAGGRYNEQFF.

V is TRBV7-9 and J is TRBJ2-1; TRBD2 is a possible D gene (7 bases). Trimming removed 4 bases from V and 10 bases from J, with 8 bases in between. The CDR3 has 11 amino acids. Germline V gives CDR1 SEHNR, CDR2 FQNEAQ (reference sequence). CDR3 region: CASSWGGEQFF. The CDR3 DNA follows: TGTGCCAGCAGCTGGGGGGGCGAGCAGTTCTTC.

The V gene is TRBV3-1 (or the pseudogene TRBV3-2), the J gene TRBJ2-7, with a possible D match to TRBD2 (5 bases). Germline CDR1 is LGHDT and CDR2 is YNNKEL (reference sequence). CDR3 length: 13 residues. Trimming removed 1 base from V and 6 bases from J, with 10 bases in between. This CDR3 is CASSQGTQGEQYF. Written as DNA, the CDR3 is TGTGCCAGCAGCCAAGGGACTCAAGGCGAGCAGTACTTC.

The rearrangement links TRBV5-1 to TRBJ2-2; 9 bases align to TRBD1. Losses at the gene ends were 0 bases for V and 0 bases for J; bases not matched to a gene: 0. The germline CDR1 and CDR2 sequences are SGHRS and YFSETQ. This CDR3 is built from 16 residues. The CDR3 sequence is CASSLGQGANTGELFF. In DNA form, the CDR3 reads TGCGCCAGCAGCTTGGGACAGGGGGCGAACACCGGGGAGCTGTTTTTT.

V is TRBV29-1 and J is TRBJ1-1, with D possibly TRBD1 on 6 matching bases. The CDR3 has 15 residues. The ends were cut back, 3 bases at V and 1 base at J, with 15 bases in the middle. The germline V gene encodes CDR1 SQVTM and CDR2 ANQGSEA. CDR3 sequence: CSVERGAGQNTEAFF. In DNA, the CDR3 is TGCAGCGTTGAGAGGGGGGCTGGACAGAACACTGAAGCTTTCTTT.

This chain links TRBV20-1 with TRBJ1-2; D not certain. V was shortened by 3 bases and J by 8 bases, with 10 bases between the two germline ends. Germline values: CDR1 DFQATT, CDR2 SNEGSKA (reference sequence). The length of the CDR3 is 11 residues. The CDR3 region is CSASTGFGYTF. For the CDR3, the DNA is TGCAGTGCTAGCACCGGATTCGGCTACACCTTC.

This chain joins TRBV5-1 and TRBJ2-1, with D possibly TRBD1 on 6 matching bases. The ends were cut back, 0 bases at V and 6 bases at J, with 13 bases in the middle. Germline V gene sequence: CDR1 SGHRS, CDR2 YFSETQ. CDR3 size: 15 residues. The CDR3 DNA is TGCGCCAGCAGCTTGGCCGTAACAGGGTTCAATGAGCAGTTCTTC. It specifies CASSLAVTGFNEQFF.

This clone was seen a handful of times. The chain joins TRBV5-8 to TRBJ1-5, with TRBD1 matching over 7 bases. The germline CDR1 and CDR2 sequences are SGHTS and YDEGEE. The CDR3 sequence is 14 residues long. V shed 4 bases, J shed 2 bases, and the junction held 3 bases outside the gene matches. DNA for the CDR3: TGTGCCAGCAGCCCCGGGACAGGCAATCAGCCCCAGCATTTT. As protein: CASSPGTGNQPQHF.

The rearrangement uses TRBV7-9 and TRBJ2-5; 10 bases align to TRBD2. The CDR3 contains 14 residues. The germline V gene has CDR1 SEHNR and CDR2 FQNEAQ (reference sequence). Germline trimming cut 2 bases from V and 7 bases from J; bases unmatched to any gene: 4. The CDR3 region is CASSLSGGAGTQYF. CDR3 nucleotide sequence: TGTGCCAGCAGCTTAAGCGGGGGGGCCGGGACCCAGTACTTC.

The chain employs TRBV3-1 (or the pseudogene TRBV3-2) and TRBJ2-1; the D gene could be TRBD1 or TRBD2 (7 bases each). V lost 0 bases, J lost 7 bases, and 13 bases lay in between. The CDR3 is 15 amino acids. Looked up from germline, CDR1 is LGHDT and CDR2 is YNNKEL (reference sequence). The CDR3 loop reads CASSQDPGGGNEQFF. The CDR3 DNA reads TGTGCCAGCAGCCAAGATCCAGGGGGGGGAAATGAGCAGTTCTTC.

This clone came up a few times. The rearrangement joins TRBV3-1 (or the pseudogene TRBV3-2) to TRBJ2-1; D gene uncertain. The CDR3 has 13 amino acids. The germline V gene has CDR1 LGHDT and CDR2 YNNKEL (reference sequence). The V gene lost 1 base and the J gene lost 6 bases, with 7 bases spanning the gap. This CDR3 is CASSQAALNEQFF. In DNA, the CDR3 is TGTGCCAGCAGCCAAGCAGCCCTCAATGAGCAGTTCTTC.

This clone appeared once. The chain recombines TRBV4-1 with TRBJ2-7; tentatively, D is TRBD2 (5 bases). The CDR3 has 16 amino acids. Trimming cost V 0 bases and J 2 bases, with 14 bases left between them. Looked up from germline, CDR1 is MGHRA and CDR2 is YSYEKL. The CDR3 loop reads CASSQDGEESAYEQYF. The DNA for the CDR3 is TGCGCCAGCAGCCAAGACGGGGAAGAGAGCGCCTACGAGCAGTACTTC.

The genes are TRBV30 and TRBJ2-7, with 7 nucleotides matching TRBD1. The germline V gene encodes CDR1 GTSNPN and CDR2 SVGIG (reference sequence). The CDR3 is 14 amino acids. The ends lost 5 bases at V and 0 bases at J; junction bases unmatched: 7. The DNA of the CDR3 is TGTGCCTGGTTCCGGACAGGAGTCTCCTACGAGCAGTACTTC. Its protein product is CAWFRTGVSYEQYF. Full variable domain (rest looked up from reference TRBV30 and TRBJ2-7): SQTIHQWPATLVQPVGSPLSLECTVEGTSNPNLYWYRQAAGRGLQLLFYSVGIGQISSEVPQNLSASRPQDRQFILSSKKLLLSDSGFYLCAWFRTGVSYEQYFGPGTRLTVT.

V is TRBV7-2 and J is TRBJ2-1; TRBD2 matches at 10 bases. The CDR3 runs 15 residues. The ends lost 2 bases at V and 8 bases at J; junction bases unmatched: 6. Germline assignment: CDR1 SGHTA and CDR2 FQGNSA. DNA for the CDR3: TGTGCCAGCAGCTTATATCCTAGCGGGGGCTATGAGCAGTTCTTC. This translates into CASSLYPSGGYEQFF.

The chain has TRBV6-4 and TRBJ2-3; TRBD1 matches 10 bases. The germline gives CDR1 MRHNA, CDR2 SNTAGT. V lost 5 bases and J lost 14; bases outside the gene matches: 13. This CDR3 is built from 14 residues. The CDR3 bases are TGTGCCAGCAGTAATAATCCGGGACAGGGGCTTCTGTATTTT. The encoded protein is CASSNNPGQGLLYF.

The chain employs TRBV14 and TRBJ2-2; 12 bases map to TRBD2. V lost 2 bases and J lost 4; bases outside the gene matches: 2. The germline V gene encodes CDR1 SGHDN and CDR2 FVKESK. CDR3 size: 16 residues. The CDR3 spells CASSQLAGGRTGELFF. DNA for the CDR3: TGTGCCAGCAGCCAACTAGCGGGGGGGCGCACCGGGGAGCTGTTTTTT. Full variable domain (missing parts from reference TRBV14 and TRBJ2-2): EAGVTQFPSHSVIEKGQTVTLRCDPISGHDNLYWYRRVMGKEIKFLLHFVKESKQDESGMPNNRFLAERTGGTYSTLKVQPAELEDSGVYFCASSQLAGGRTGELFFGEGSRLTVL.

V gene TRBV27 combines with J gene TRBJ2-3; perhaps TRBD2 as D (6 bases). Trimming left V 6 bases short and J 7 bases short, with 17 bases between. Per germline, CDR1 MNHEY and CDR2 SMNVEV (reference sequence). The CDR3 loop spans 14 amino acids. DNA for the CDR3: TGTGCCAGCAGCCGTTTATTGGAGGGGTATACGCAGTATTTT. Protein: CASSRLLEGYTQYF.

This chain uses TRBV9 with TRBJ2-2; TRBD2 aligns across 13 bases. CDR1 and CDR2 from the germline V gene are SGDLS and YYNGEE. The ends lost 0 bases at V and 4 bases at J; junction bases unmatched: 9. The CDR3 consists of 19 residues. For the CDR3, the DNA is TGTGCCAGCAGCGTAGATGCACTAGCGGGGGGGCCGGGCACCGGGGAGCTGTTTTTT. The encoded protein is CASSVDALAGGPGTGELFF.

The J gene is TRBJ2-1, the V gene TRBV6-1; the match to TRBD2 covers 7 bases. The CDR3 extends over 16 amino acids. Losses at the gene ends were 1 base for V and 7 bases for J; bases not matched to a gene: 10. Germline CDR1 reads MNHNS; CDR2 reads SASEGT. CDR3 bases: TGTGCCAGCAGTGAAGGTCCGGGGAGGGCAAGGAATGAGCAGTTCTTC. Translated, it gives CASSEGPGRARNEQFF.

The chain links TRBV9 to TRBJ2-5; D perhaps matches TRBD1 (6 bases). CDR3 size: 13 residues. V lost 6 bases, J lost 7 bases, and 16 bases lay in between. Germline V gene lookup returns CDR1 SGDLS and CDR2 YYNGEE. CDR3 sequence reads: CASTALVGGTQYF. In nucleotides, the CDR3 is TGTGCCAGCACCGCCCTTGTAGGGGGGACCCAGTACTTC.